This T cell receptor (beta chain) is from a study of blood T cell repertoires in COVID-19. Study overall: Acute-phase and convalescent COVID-19 samples originated in the United States, Italy and Spain. T cells, B-cell-depleted T cells, or PBMCs supplied cDNA or gDNA.

Authors' processing steps: For nucleated cells, counts were estimated from reference gene primer amplification. The table came from immunoSEQ multiplex PCR; TCRdb's copy has only in-frame clones and leaves some out. Clone size and V and J calls were adopted from that table, with D and trimming inferred from the DNA. This sample carries under 200,000 clones, 86% of them seen once, and the ten largest clones take around 0.99%. The V gene's germline CDR1 is SEHNR and CDR2 FQNEAQ (reference sequence). The CDR3 is made up of 14 amino acids. V lost 2 bases and J lost 4; bases outside the gene matches: 1. Sequenced: peripheral blood. This TCR was sampled from a man aged 18 to 30 with acute or convalescent COVID-19. The chain has TRBV7-9 and TRBJ1-3, with TRBD1 identical over 8 bases. CDR3 sequence: CASSLRDRGNTIYF. CDR3 sequence (DNA): TGTGCCAGCAGCTTAAGGGACAGGGGAAACACCATATATTTT.